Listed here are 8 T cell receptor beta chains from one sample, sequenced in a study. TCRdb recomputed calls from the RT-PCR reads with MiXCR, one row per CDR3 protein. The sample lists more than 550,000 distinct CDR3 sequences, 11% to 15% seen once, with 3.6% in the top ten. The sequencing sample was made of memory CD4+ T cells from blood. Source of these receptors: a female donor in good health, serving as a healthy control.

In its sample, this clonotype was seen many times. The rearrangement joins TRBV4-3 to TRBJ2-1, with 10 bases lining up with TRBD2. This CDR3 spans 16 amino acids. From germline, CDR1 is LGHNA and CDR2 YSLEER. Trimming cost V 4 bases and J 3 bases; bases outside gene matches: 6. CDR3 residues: CASSLTAGGIYNEQFF. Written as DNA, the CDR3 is TGCGCCAGCAGCCTGACAGCGGGAGGGATCTACAATGAGCAGTTCTTC.

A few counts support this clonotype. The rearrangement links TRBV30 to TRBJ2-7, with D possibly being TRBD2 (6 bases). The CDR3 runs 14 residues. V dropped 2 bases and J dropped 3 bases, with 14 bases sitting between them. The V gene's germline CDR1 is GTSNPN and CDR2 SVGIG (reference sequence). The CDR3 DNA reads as TGTGCCTGGAGTAAGGGAGGACCAAACTACGAGCAGTACTTC. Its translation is CAWSKGGPNYEQYF.

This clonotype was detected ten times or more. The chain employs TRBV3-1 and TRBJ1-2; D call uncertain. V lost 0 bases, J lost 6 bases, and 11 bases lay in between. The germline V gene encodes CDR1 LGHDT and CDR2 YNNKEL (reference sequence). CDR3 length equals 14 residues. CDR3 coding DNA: TGTGCCAGCAGCCAAGAAGGAGGGTGGAATGGCTACACCTTC. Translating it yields CASSQEGGWNGYTF.

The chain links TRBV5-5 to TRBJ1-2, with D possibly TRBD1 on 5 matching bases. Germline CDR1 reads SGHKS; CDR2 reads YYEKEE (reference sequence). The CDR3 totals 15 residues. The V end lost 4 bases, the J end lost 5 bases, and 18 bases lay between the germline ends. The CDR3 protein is CASSLQRGRNYGYTF. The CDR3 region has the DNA TGTGCCAGCAGCCTCCAGCGGGGACGGAATTATGGCTACACCTTC.

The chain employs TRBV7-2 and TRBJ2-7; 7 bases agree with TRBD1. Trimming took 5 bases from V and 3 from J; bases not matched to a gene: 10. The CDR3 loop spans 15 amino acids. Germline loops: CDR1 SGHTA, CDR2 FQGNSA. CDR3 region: CASSPQSWDSYEQYF. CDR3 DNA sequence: TGTGCCAGCAGCCCCCAATCTTGGGACAGCTACGAGCAGTACTTC.

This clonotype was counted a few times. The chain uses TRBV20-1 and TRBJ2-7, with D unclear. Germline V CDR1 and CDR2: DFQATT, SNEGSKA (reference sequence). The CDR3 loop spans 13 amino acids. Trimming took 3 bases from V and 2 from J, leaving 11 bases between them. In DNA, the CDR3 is TGCAGTGCTAGCAGTCTCACCACCTACGAGCAGTACTTC. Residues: CSASSLTTYEQYF.

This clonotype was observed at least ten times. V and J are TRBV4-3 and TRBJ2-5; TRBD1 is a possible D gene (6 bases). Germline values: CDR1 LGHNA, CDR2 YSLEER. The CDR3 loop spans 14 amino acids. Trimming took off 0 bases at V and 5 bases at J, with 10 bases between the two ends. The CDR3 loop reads CASSQEWQGETQYF. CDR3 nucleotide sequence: TGCGCCAGCAGCCAAGAATGGCAGGGGGAGACCCAGTACTTC.

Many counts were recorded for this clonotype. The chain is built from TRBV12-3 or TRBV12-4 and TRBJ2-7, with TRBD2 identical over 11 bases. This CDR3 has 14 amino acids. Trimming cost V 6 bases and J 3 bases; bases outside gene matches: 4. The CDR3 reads CASSPTSGSYEQYF. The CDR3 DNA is TGTGCCAGCAGCCCAACTAGCGGGAGCTACGAGCAGTACTTC.